The T cell receptor (beta chain) under discussion was sequenced for a study of T cell clonality in common variable immunodeficiency. Study observations and caveats: Compared with controls, CVID subjects had fewer shared TCRbeta clones. CVID patient heterogeneity limited repertoire-clinical complication correlations. What drives increased CVID clonality needs T cell subpopulation sequencing. Common variable immunodeficiency TCR beta sequences reportedly had fewer deletions and N-nucleotide insertions.

This clone was counted at least ten times. Its antigen is unidentified. The sequence runs out 3 residues before the end of the CDR3; the remainder is reconstructed from the germline J gene. Sequencing used immunoSEQ multiplex PCR; TCRdb keeps in-frame clones, though not all of them. The sample yields 50,000 to 60,000 clones, without any singletons. This CDR3 has 12 amino acids. Germline V CDR1 and CDR2: DFQATT, SNEGSKA (reference sequence). Germline trimming cut 6 bases from V and 3 bases from J; bases unmatched to any gene: 4. The sequenced material came from peripheral blood mononuclear cells. This chain uses TRBV20-1 with TRBJ2-5; TRBD1 matches at 7 bases. This sequence originates from a person aged 18 to 70 in good health. The covered CDR3 bases are TGCAGTGCGAACAGGGGAAAAGAGACC. It encodes CSANRGKET. The CDR3, in full, reads CSANRGKETQYF.